One and the same sample provided the 26 T cell receptor beta chains below, sequenced in a study of control samples from healthy donors and cancer patients. The repertoire was sequenced with immunoSEQ multiplex PCR; TCRdb's copy has only in-frame clones and lacks some. The sample has about 130,000 clones, 92% seen once. Specimen: blood. The receptors were sampled from a man aged 18 to 30 in good health.

The rearrangement joins TRBV19 to TRBJ1-1; no definite D call. CDR1 is LNHDA, CDR2 SQIVND, per germline (reference sequence). CDR3 length equals 15 residues. V gave up 3 bases and J gave up 5 bases, with 16 bases separating them. In DNA form, the CDR3 reads TGTGCCAGTAGTATCGAGGTCCTACTTGGAACTGAAGCTTTCTTT. Protein: CASSIEVLLGTEAFF.

The chain joins TRBV6-4 to TRBJ2-2, with a tentative D call TRBD1 (6 bases). V gave up 6 bases and J gave up 4 bases, with 12 bases separating them. Germline values: CDR1 MRHNA, CDR2 SNTAGT. This CDR3 is 14 amino acids long. CDR3 residues: CASSPNRATGELFF. The CDR3 DNA sequence: TGTGCCAGCAGCCCCAACAGGGCCACCGGGGAGCTGTTTTTT.

J is TRBJ1-1 and V is TRBV10-3; maybe TRBD1 (6 bases). V gave up 5 bases and J gave up 1 base, with 8 bases separating them. Germline V gene data show CDR1 as ENHRY and CDR2 as SYGVKD. The CDR3 loop spans 13 amino acids. In DNA form, the CDR3 reads TGTGCCATCAGTAGGACAGAGAACACTGAAGCTTTCTTT. As protein: CAISRTENTEAFF.

CDR3 DNA: TGTGCCAGCTCACCAATCGACAGATCGTTAAGGGATGAAAAACTGTTTTTT. Encoded protein: CASSPIDRSLRDEKLFF. The V gene is TRBV18, the J gene TRBJ1-4; possibly TRBD1 for D (5 bases). Between the trimmed V and J ends, which lost 2 bases and 6 bases, there was a span of 19 bases. Germline assignment: CDR1 KGHSH and CDR2 LQKENI. The CDR3 sequence is 17 residues long.

This sequence joins TRBV7-9 and TRBJ1-4; D unclear. Germline V gene sequence: CDR1 SEHNR, CDR2 FQNEAQ (reference sequence). The CDR3 contains 17 residues. V lost 4 bases and J lost 2, with 17 bases in between. Here the CDR3 reads CASSSDASGVTNEKLFF. In DNA, the CDR3 is TGTGCCAGCAGCTCAGACGCGTCTGGCGTCACTAATGAAAAACTGTTTTTT.

The chain joins TRBV2 to TRBJ1-2; D is undetermined. This CDR3 region has 14 residues. Germline lookup yields CDR1 SNHLY and CDR2 FYNNEI. Trimming pared 5 bases from V and 2 bases from J, leaving 12 bases between. DNA of the CDR3: TGTGCCAGCAGTACACGACCGGGGAACTATGGCTACACCTTC. Encoded protein: CASSTRPGNYGYTF.

This clone qualifies as medium-sized. The chain combines TRBV11-2 with TRBJ2-7, with a weak D call TRBD1 (8 bases). This CDR3 is built from 16 residues. Trimming removed 4 bases at V and 1 base at J, with 17 bases between. Germline assignment: CDR1 SGHAT and CDR2 FQNNGV. This CDR3 is CASSSPGGQASYEQYF. CDR3 sequence (DNA): TGTGCCAGCAGCTCGCCGGGGGGACAGGCATCCTACGAGCAGTACTTC.

This clone was detected only once. The chain joins TRBV28 to TRBJ2-7; D may match TRBD1 or TRBD2 (5 bases each). Germline CDR1 MDHEN, CDR2 SYDVKM. Trimming removed 2 bases from V and 6 bases from J, with 23 bases in between. The CDR3 runs to 17 residues. CDR3 region: CASSLTPKAMGTREQYF. CDR3 nucleotide sequence: TGTGCCAGCAGTTTAACTCCAAAGGCTATGGGGACGCGCGAGCAGTACTTC.

The chain carries TRBV5-1 and TRBJ2-5; D is unclear. V lost 4 bases and J lost 0, with 10 bases in between. The CDR3 extends over 14 amino acids. CDR1 is SGHRS and CDR2 is YFSETQ in the germline V gene. The CDR3 sequence is CASSPGNHQETQYF. CDR3 nucleotides: TGCGCCAGCAGCCCCGGTAACCACCAAGAGACCCAGTACTTC.

The rearrangement uses TRBV29-1 and TRBJ2-2; D not certain. The germline V gene has CDR1 SQVTM and CDR2 ANQGSEA. Between the trimmed V and J ends, which lost 0 bases and 7 bases, there was a span of 9 bases. CDR3 length equals 13 residues. Here the CDR3 DNA reads TGCAGCGTTGAAGATCTGACCGTCGGGGAGCTGTTTTTT. It codes for CSVEDLTVGELFF.

The chain is built from TRBV6-6 and TRBJ1-4, with D hard to call. Per germline, CDR1 MNHNY and CDR2 SVGAGI (reference sequence). V lost 7 bases, J lost 5 bases, and 5 bases lay in between. There are 11 residues in the CDR3. CDR3 sequence: CASTPNEKLFF. DNA of the CDR3: TGTGCCAGCACCCCAAATGAAAAACTGTTTTTT.

The chain combines TRBV2 with TRBJ2-1; 7 bases match TRBD1. This CDR3 has 13 amino acids. Germline loops: CDR1 SNHLY, CDR2 FYNNEI. Unmatched junction bases numbered 5, after V lost 7 bases and J lost 5 bases. The CDR3 bases are TGTGCCAGCATGACAACAGGGGACAATGAGCAGTTCTTC. It translates to CASMTTGDNEQFF.

The V gene is TRBV19, the J gene TRBJ1-1, with 7 bases aligning to TRBD1. The J segment lost 6 bases and the V segment lost 6 bases, leaving 4 bases of the junction unmatched. Germline lookup yields CDR1 LNHDA and CDR2 SQIVND (reference sequence). There are 12 residues in the CDR3. As DNA, the CDR3 is TGTGCCAGTAGCCGAGGACAGGCTGAAGCTTTCTTT. Translated: CASSRGQAEAFF.

J is TRBJ2-5 and V is TRBV11-2; D not certain. Between the trimmed V and J ends, which lost 1 base and 5 bases, there was a span of 20 bases. From germline, CDR1 is SGHAT and CDR2 FQNNGV. CDR3 length: 17 residues. CDR3 nucleotide sequence: TGTGCCAGCAGCTTAGTTGGCTTCTTGGGTTGGGTGGAGACCCAGTACTTC. It is translated as CASSLVGFLGWVETQYF.

The CDR3 bases are TGTGCCATCAGTGGGGACAGCATGGGAGGCTACACCTTC. It specifies CAISGDSMGGYTF. This chain links TRBV10-3 with TRBJ1-2; 7 bases fit TRBD1. Losses at the gene ends were 4 bases for V and 8 bases for J; bases not matched to a gene: 7. The V gene's germline CDR1 is ENHRY and CDR2 SYGVKD. CDR3 size: 13 residues.

The chain links TRBV19 to TRBJ2-3, with a tentative D call TRBD2 (5 bases). This CDR3 has 14 amino acids. Germline V gene sequence: CDR1 LNHDA, CDR2 SQIVND (reference sequence). The V and J ends lost 5 bases and 3 bases respectively, with 12 bases between them. The CDR3 coding sequence is TGTGCCAGTAGTCCGGGGTGGGGTACAGATACGCAGTATTTT. Amino acids: CASSPGWGTDTQYF.

A word on this clone: Other DNA sequences in the sample encode the same CDR3. The rearrangement uses TRBV27 and TRBJ2-3; 10 bases are shared with TRBD2. Germline V gene lookup returns CDR1 MNHEY and CDR2 SMNVEV (reference sequence). J lost 3 bases, V lost 6 bases, and 0 bases had no gene match. This CDR3 spans 13 amino acids. The chain's CDR3 is CASRTSGTDTQYF. The CDR3 DNA follows: TGTGCCAGCAGGACTAGCGGGACAGATACGCAGTATTTT.

The chain joins TRBV18 to TRBJ1-1; D is undetermined. The CDR3 consists of 14 residues. CDR1 KGHSH and CDR2 LQKENI come from the germline V gene. V was cut by 2 bases and J by 1 base, with 8 bases left in between. This CDR3 is CASSPIAGNTEAFF. As DNA, the CDR3 is TGTGCCAGCTCACCAATCGCGGGGAACACTGAAGCTTTCTTT.

This sequence joins TRBV6-7 and TRBJ2-7; D may be TRBD2 (6 bases). TRBV6-7 has ORF status, its function being uncertain. The CDR3 is 15 residues long. Trimming shortened V by 6 bases and J by 2 bases, and 17 bases separated the two germline ends. CDR3 DNA: TGTGCCAGCAGACCCACAAGGGCGGGGACCTACGAGCAGTACTTC. Protein product: CASRPTRAGTYEQYF.

The chain has TRBV29-1 and TRBJ1-1, with 9 bases fitting TRBD1. V lost 8 bases to trimming and J lost 4 bases; unmatched junction nucleotides: 5. Germline CDR1 is SQVTM and CDR2 is ANQGSEA. The CDR3 loop spans 12 amino acids. The CDR3 sequence: CSTDRGGTEAFF. CDR3 in DNA: TGCAGCACTGACAGGGGGGGCACTGAAGCTTTCTTT.

This chain joins TRBV7-9 and TRBJ2-7, with D possibly being TRBD2 (6 bases). V was shortened by 5 bases and J by 7 bases, with 24 bases between the two germline ends. The length of the CDR3 is 16 residues. Germline loops: CDR1 SEHNR, CDR2 FQNEAQ (reference sequence). The CDR3 region has the DNA TGTGCCAGCAGCCTTGGAGGGGATGGGGTGTTCTGGGAGCAGTACTTC. It encodes CASSLGGDGVFWEQYF.

V gene TRBV7-9 combines with J gene TRBJ1-2, with 7 bases identical to TRBD1. After removal of 5 bases from V and 1 base from J, the junction contained 7 bases not matched to a gene. This CDR3 is 15 amino acids long. Looked up from germline, CDR1 is SEHNR and CDR2 is FQNEAQ (reference sequence). CDR3: CASSPGTDLNYGYTF. The CDR3, as DNA: TGTGCCAGCAGCCCGGGGACAGACCTTAACTATGGCTACACCTTC.

This clone has a single count. A junction end diverges from the germline sequence, so it may reflect a read error. V usage is TRBV10-3 and J usage is TRBJ2-3, with 9 bases lining up with TRBD2. CDR1 and CDR2 from the germline V gene are ENHRY and SYGVKD. CDR3 length equals 15 residues. For the CDR3, the DNA is TGTGCCACCTTTAGCGGGAGAGCTAGCACAGATACGCAATATTTT. Translating gives CATFSGRASTDTQYF.

J is TRBJ2-4 and V is TRBV18, with 9 bases fitting TRBD1. The CDR3 totals 16 residues. The junction had 3 bases not matched to a gene; V was cut back by 3 bases and J by 0 bases. CDR1 KGHSH and CDR2 LQKENI come from the germline V gene. The CDR3 region has the DNA TGTGCCAGCTCACCGGGACAGGGAATAGCCAAAAACATTCAGTACTTC. Amino acid sequence: CASSPGQGIAKNIQYF.

This chain joins TRBV5-1 and TRBJ1-2; no clear D. V was shortened by 2 bases and J by 6 bases, with 14 bases between the two germline ends. Germline CDR1 SGHRS, CDR2 YFSETQ. The CDR3 is 14 residues long. CDR3 sequence: CASSLLSGPDGYTF. The CDR3 DNA sequence: TGCGCCAGCAGCTTACTGTCGGGCCCCGATGGCTACACCTTC. Complete variable domain (other parts from reference TRBV5-1 and TRBJ1-2): KAGVTQTPRYLIKTRGQQVTLSCSPISGHRSVSWYQQTPGQGLQFLFEYFSETQRNKGNFPGRFSGRQFSNSRSEMNVSTLELGDSALYLCASSLLSGPDGYTFGSGTRLTVV.

The J gene is TRBJ1-2, the V gene TRBV19; D not certain. V was trimmed by 5 bases and J by 8 bases, leaving 12 bases between them. Germline V gene data show CDR1 as LNHDA and CDR2 as SQIVND (reference sequence). There are 12 residues in the CDR3. The CDR3 sequence is CASSGDPLGYTF. The CDR3 region has the DNA TGTGCCAGTAGTGGAGATCCGTTGGGCTACACCTTC.